This T cell receptor (beta chain) was captured in a study of graft-versus-host responses after intestinal transplantation. Study background: All recipients were transplanted with multivisceral, liver-intestinal, or isolated intestinal grafts. Anti-thymocyte globulin induction preceded about 3 years of tacrolimus and steroid maintenance in all recipients. Whole-study findings and limits: Recipient marrow contained GvH clones, some of which appeared first in ileum or blood.

The sample holds one count of this clone. Antigen: not known. This sample also contains other DNA sequences that code for the same CDR3. Sequencing used immunoSEQ multiplex PCR; TCRdb keeps in-frame clones, though not all of them. The data show about 97,000 clones, 80% to 95% seen once. Germline V CDR1 and CDR2: SGHRS, YFSETQ. The junction had 1 base not matched to a gene; V was cut back by 0 bases and J by 5 bases. The CDR3 totals 14 residues. The chain is built from TRBV5-1 and TRBJ2-5; TRBD1 agrees at 10 bases. This receptor was identified in a human patient who received an intestinal transplant, so some T cells may come from the graft donor. The sample consisted of PBMCs, taken roughly 410 days after intestinal transplant. The DNA for the CDR3 is TGCGCCAGCAGCTTGGAGGGACAGGGGGAGACCCAGTACTTC. This encodes CASSLEGQGETQYF.